Each of the 31 T cell receptor beta chains below was sequenced from the same sample in a study of shared clonotypes between healthy human individuals. Only in-frame clones appear in the TCRdb table, and some are missing; sequencing was by immunoSEQ multiplex PCR. The sample yields about 1,800,000 clones, approximately 94% seen once. Terminally differentiated effector memory CD45RA+ cells were left out of the naive CD8 fraction, which was CD45RO-negative and positively selected for CCR7. Sequenced input: naive CD8+ T cells sorted from blood. These receptors were taken from a man aged 18-30 years in good health.

This chain links TRBV9 with TRBJ2-1; TRBD2 matches 10 bases. Germline V lookup: CDR1 SGDLS, CDR2 YYNGEE. The V gene end was trimmed by 3 bases and the J gene end by 3 bases; junction bases not matched to a gene: 3. This CDR3 spans 15 amino acids. CDR3 sequence (DNA): TGTGCCAGCAGCGAGACTAGCGGGTACTACAATGAGCAGTTCTTC. This sequence encodes CASSETSGYYNEQFF.

This chain's CDR3 is CASSYQPEDTQYF. In DNA, the CDR3 is TGTGCCAGCAGTTACCAGCCGGAGGATACGCAGTATTTT. The chain joins TRBV6-6 to TRBJ2-3; D not certain. V gave up 2 bases and J gave up 6 bases, with 9 bases separating them. CDR3 length: 13 amino acids. Germline CDR1 and CDR2: MNHNY and SVGAGI (reference sequence).

The V gene is TRBV13, the J gene TRBJ1-2, with D possibly being TRBD1 (5 bases). The ends were cut back, 5 bases at V and 5 bases at J, with 18 bases in the middle. CDR3 length: 15 residues. Germline V gives CDR1 PRHDT, CDR2 FYEKMQ (reference sequence). In DNA form, the CDR3 reads TGTGCCAGCAGCATGATGGGGACGGGAGAATATGGCTACACCTTC. It codes for CASSMMGTGEYGYTF. The full variable domain, rest sourced from reference TRBV13 and TRBJ1-2, is AAGVIQSPRHLIKEKRETATLKCYPIPRHDTVYWYQQGPGQDPQFLISFYEKMQSDKGSIPDRFSAQQFSDYHSELNMSSLELGDSALYFCASSMMGTGEYGYTFGSGTRLTVV.

This clone has just one count. The chain employs TRBV27 and TRBJ2-3; no reliable D call. Germline V gene sequence: CDR1 MNHEY, CDR2 SMNVEV (reference sequence). This CDR3 has 16 amino acids. V shed 2 bases and J shed 0 bases, with 12 bases lying between them. DNA for the CDR3: TGTGCCAGCAGTTTAGGCCCCGTTCCTAGCACAGATACGCAGTATTTT. Protein: CASSLGPVPSTDTQYF.

The chain is built from TRBV6-1 and TRBJ2-3; D tentatively reads TRBD1 or TRBD2 (5 bases each). Looked up from germline, CDR1 is MNHNS and CDR2 is SASEGT. CDR3 length equals 17 residues. V gave up 2 bases and J gave up 0 bases, with 15 bases separating them. The CDR3 DNA is TGTGCCAGCAGTGAACCGACCGGGACCGCTAGCACAGATACGCAGTATTTT. Translated, it gives CASSEPTGTASTDTQYF.

The chain couples TRBV4-1 to TRBJ2-7; 8 positions match TRBD1. The J segment lost 5 bases and the V segment lost 4 bases, leaving 7 bases of the junction unmatched. Germline CDR1 and CDR2: MGHRA and YSYEKL. The CDR3 has 14 amino acids. CDR3 amino acids: CASSPPGQVHEQYF. In DNA form, the CDR3 reads TGCGCCAGCAGCCCCCCGGGACAGGTCCACGAGCAGTACTTC.

J is TRBJ2-7 and V is TRBV5-6; D is possibly TRBD1 (6 bases). The germline V and J ends were trimmed by 6 bases and 2 bases, with 18 bases remaining between them. This CDR3 comprises 15 residues. Germline assignment: CDR1 SGHDT and CDR2 YYEEEE. The CDR3: CASKKAGTPTYEQYF. The CDR3 bases are TGTGCCAGCAAGAAAGCCGGGACACCCACCTACGAGCAGTACTTC.

The chain links TRBV9 to TRBJ2-5, with 10 bases fitting TRBD1. There are 15 residues in the CDR3. From germline, CDR1 is SGDLS and CDR2 YYNGEE. J gave up 4 bases and V 2 bases, and 5 bases lay outside the gene matches. DNA for the CDR3: TGTGCCAGCAGCGTGGATGGGACAGGGGTAGAGACCCAGTACTTC. Its translation is CASSVDGTGVETQYF.

The V gene is TRBV5-6, the J gene TRBJ2-1; D could derive from TRBD1 or TRBD2 (7 bases each). Trimming removed 2 bases at V and 14 bases at J, with 11 bases between. The CDR3 loop spans 11 amino acids. CDR1 and CDR2 from the germline V gene are SGHDT and YYEEEE. The CDR3 loop is CASSFSGGEFF. The DNA for the CDR3 is TGTGCCAGCAGCTTCTCAGGGGGGGAGTTCTTC.

CDR3: CASSDNRGEQYF. The CDR3 nucleotides are TGTGCCAGCAGTGACAACAGGGGCGAGCAGTACTTC. The V gene is TRBV2, the J gene TRBJ2-7; TRBD1 agrees at 7 bases. Germline V gene data show CDR1 as SNHLY and CDR2 as FYNNEI. The length of the CDR3 is 12 residues. The junction had 2 bases not matched to a gene; V was cut back by 3 bases and J by 6 bases.

The V gene is TRBV7-9, the J gene TRBJ1-2, with D uncertain. Between the trimmed V and J ends, which lost 5 bases and 2 bases, there was a span of 18 bases. The CDR3 loop spans 16 amino acids. Looked up from germline, CDR1 is SEHNR and CDR2 is FQNEAQ (reference sequence). The CDR3 loop reads CASSHNPRVPNYGYTF. The CDR3 DNA is TGTGCCAGCAGCCACAATCCCCGGGTTCCCAACTATGGCTACACCTTC.

The chain joins TRBV4-1 to TRBJ2-1, with TRBD2 matching over 9 bases. The CDR3 totals 14 residues. Looked up from germline, CDR1 is MGHRA and CDR2 is YSYEKL. The J segment lost 6 bases and the V segment lost 0 bases, leaving 0 bases of the junction unmatched. The CDR3 bases are TGCGCCAGCAGCCAAGAGCGGGAGGGCAATGAGCAGTTCTTC. The encoded protein is CASSQEREGNEQFF.

V gene TRBV5-6 combines with J gene TRBJ2-1; 12 bases are shared with TRBD2. The CDR3 spans 13 residues. V shed 8 bases and J 9 bases; nucleotides not matched to a gene: 6. CDR1 SGHDT and CDR2 YYEEEE come from the germline V gene. DNA for the CDR3: TGTGCCAGTCGACTAGCGGGAGAGCCTGAGCAGTTCTTC. Translated, it gives CASRLAGEPEQFF.

The chain employs TRBV28 and TRBJ2-7; D tentatively reads TRBD1 or TRBD2 (6 bases each). Deletions cut 7 bases from V and 2 bases from J, with 15 bases between. CDR1 MDHEN and CDR2 SYDVKM come from the germline V gene. The CDR3 has 14 residues. CDR3 nucleotides: TGTGCCAGCACCAAGACCGGGGGCACCTACGAGCAGTACTTC. Protein: CASTKTGGTYEQYF.

V is TRBV4-2 and J is TRBJ2-1; 7 bases agree with TRBD2. The CDR3 is made up of 17 amino acids. From germline, CDR1 is LGHNA and CDR2 YNFKEQ. Losses at the gene ends were 4 bases for V and 2 bases for J; bases not matched to a gene: 11. The CDR3 region is CASSPTSLAVAYNEQFF. The CDR3 DNA reads as TGTGCCAGCAGCCCGACGTCCCTAGCGGTGGCCTACAATGAGCAGTTCTTC.

The V and J genes are TRBV27 and TRBJ2-1; D may be TRBD2 (5 bases). The germline V and J ends were trimmed by 5 bases and 7 bases, with 12 bases remaining between them. The CDR3 totals 13 residues. Germline CDR1 MNHEY, CDR2 SMNVEV (reference sequence). The DNA of the CDR3 is TGTGCCAGCAGTCTAATCTCGGGGAATGAGCAGTTCTTC. Its translation is CASSLISGNEQFF.

The V call is TRBV4-3, the J call TRBJ1-4; 9 nucleotides line up with TRBD1. Germline V lookup: CDR1 LGHNA, CDR2 YSLEER. The junction had 4 bases not matched to a gene; V was cut back by 1 base and J by 7 bases. The CDR3 runs 15 residues. The CDR3 spells CASSQGDRAGEKLFF. The CDR3 bases are TGCGCCAGCAGCCAAGGGGACAGGGCGGGTGAAAAACTGTTTTTT.

The V and J genes are TRBV5-8 and TRBJ1-1; D gene unclear. The CDR3 is 11 residues long. Trimming removed 4 bases at V and 7 bases at J, with 8 bases between. Germline V gene data show CDR1 as SGHTS and CDR2 as YDEGEE. The CDR3 DNA reads as TGTGCCAGCAGCCCTCCAATTGAAGCTTTCTTT. Its translation: CASSPPIEAFF.

The chain combines TRBV28 with TRBJ2-5, with D possibly matching TRBD1 (6 bases). Germline V gives CDR1 MDHEN, CDR2 SYDVKM. The CDR3 has 14 residues. The ends were cut back, 7 bases at V and 5 bases at J, with 17 bases in the middle. The CDR3 nucleotides are TGTGCCAGCATTCCACAGGGATGGGGGGAGACCCAGTACTTC. Its translation: CASIPQGWGETQYF.

The chain uses TRBV19 and TRBJ1-2, with a weak D call TRBD1 (6 bases). The V gene lost 5 bases and the J gene lost 2 bases, with 18 bases spanning the gap. There are 16 residues in the CDR3. Germline CDR1 and CDR2: LNHDA and SQIVND (reference sequence). The CDR3 nucleotides read TGTGCCAGTAGTCCCTTCCCAGGGGATCTGAACTATGGCTACACCTTC. This sequence encodes CASSPFPGDLNYGYTF.

The CDR3 is CASSAVPGQGIPGELFF. The CDR3 DNA sequence: TGCGCCAGCAGCGCGGTCCCGGGACAGGGAATTCCCGGGGAGCTGTTTTTT. J is TRBJ2-2 and V is TRBV5-1, with 9 bases aligning to TRBD1. This CDR3 is 17 amino acids long. Germline CDR1 and CDR2: SGHRS and YFSETQ. V gave up 4 bases and J gave up 6 bases; unmatched junction bases: 13.

This rearrangement joins TRBV4-3 to TRBJ2-3; D not certain. This CDR3 contains 15 residues. In germline, CDR1 is LGHNA, CDR2 YSLEER. The V and J ends lost 0 bases and 5 bases respectively, with 12 bases between them. CDR3 residues: CASSQDYSRGDTQYF. CDR3 DNA sequence: TGCGCCAGCAGCCAAGACTACAGCCGTGGAGATACGCAGTATTTT.

J is TRBJ2-1 and V is TRBV5-1; 8 bases agree with TRBD1. The V gene end was trimmed by 3 bases and the J gene end by 7 bases; junction bases not matched to a gene: 3. This CDR3 is built from 13 residues. Germline V lookup: CDR1 SGHRS, CDR2 YFSETQ. The CDR3 loop is CASSYNRGNEQFF. In DNA form, the CDR3 reads TGCGCCAGCAGCTATAACAGGGGGAATGAGCAGTTCTTC.

The gene calls are TRBV7-2 and TRBJ2-7, with TRBD2 identical over 9 bases. Germline CDR1 is SGHTA and CDR2 is FQGNSA. The V and J ends lost 5 bases and 2 bases, in that order; junction bases with no gene match: 13. The length of the CDR3 is 17 residues. The CDR3 nucleotides read TGTGCCAGCAGCCCCCGGATAGCGGGAGAAATCCCCTACGAGCAGTACTTC. Amino acids: CASSPRIAGEIPYEQYF.

The V call is TRBV30, the J call TRBJ1-1; D is undetermined. Trimming removed 0 bases from V and 4 bases from J, with 9 bases in between. The length of the CDR3 is 13 residues. Germline assignment: CDR1 GTSNPN and CDR2 SVGIG (reference sequence). As DNA, the CDR3 is TGTGCCTGGAGTGTTACGGTTGCCACTGAAGCTTTCTTT. Encoded protein: CAWSVTVATEAFF.

V gene TRBV4-3 combines with J gene TRBJ1-1; perhaps TRBD1 as D (6 bases). Between the trimmed V and J ends, which lost 0 bases and 6 bases, there was a span of 11 bases. The CDR3 extends over 14 amino acids. Germline V gene sequence: CDR1 LGHNA, CDR2 YSLEER. CDR3 DNA sequence: TGCGCCAGCAGCCAAGATTCAGGGGCTCCTGAAGCTTTCTTT. Translation gives CASSQDSGAPEAFF.

The rearrangement uses TRBV4-3 and TRBJ2-1, with TRBD2 identical over 9 bases. CDR3 length: 15 amino acids. Germline loops: CDR1 LGHNA, CDR2 YSLEER. After removal of 6 bases from V and 7 bases from J, the junction contained 10 bases not matched to a gene. CDR3 loop: CASRLREGLGNEQFF. CDR3 coding DNA: TGCGCCAGCAGATTGCGGGAGGGCCTGGGGAATGAGCAGTTCTTC.

The CDR3 DNA follows: TGCGCCAGCAGCCAAGTAGAGGGAACGGGCACCCCAGATACGCAGTATTTT. It codes for CASSQVEGTGTPDTQYF. The V and J genes are TRBV4-1 and TRBJ2-3, with D perhaps matching TRBD2 (5 bases). The CDR3 covers 17 residues. CDR1 and CDR2 (germline): MGHRA, YSYEKL. V lost 1 base to trimming and J lost 4 bases, with 18 bases between them.

The gene calls are TRBV28 and TRBJ2-3; 8 nucleotides match TRBD1. The CDR3 runs to 15 residues. V dropped 6 bases and J dropped 5; count of bases not matched to a gene: 10. The germline V gene encodes CDR1 MDHEN and CDR2 SYDVKM. This CDR3 is CASSPTQGARDTQYF. The CDR3 coding sequence is TGTGCCAGCAGCCCCACGCAGGGGGCCAGAGATACGCAGTATTTT.

Note on this clone: Distinct nucleotide sequences in the sample also encode this CDR3. The chain is built from TRBV28 and TRBJ2-5, with D perhaps matching TRBD1 (6 bases). CDR1 and CDR2 from the germline V gene are MDHEN and SYDVKM. Deletions cut 3 bases from V and 3 bases from J, with 8 bases between. The CDR3 extends over 13 amino acids. CDR3 sequence: CASSFAGEETQYF. For the CDR3, the DNA is TGTGCCAGCAGTTTTGCAGGGGAAGAGACCCAGTACTTC.

This clone has just one count. The rearrangement uses TRBV5-4 and TRBJ2-3; D call uncertain. The V gene's germline CDR1 is SGHNT and CDR2 YYREEE (reference sequence). The CDR3 is 15 amino acids. V shed 1 base and J shed 6 bases, with 15 bases lying between them. The CDR3 DNA reads TGTGCCAGCAGCTTGCCCCCCGCGGACCTCGATACGCAGTATTTT. It specifies CASSLPPADLDTQYF.